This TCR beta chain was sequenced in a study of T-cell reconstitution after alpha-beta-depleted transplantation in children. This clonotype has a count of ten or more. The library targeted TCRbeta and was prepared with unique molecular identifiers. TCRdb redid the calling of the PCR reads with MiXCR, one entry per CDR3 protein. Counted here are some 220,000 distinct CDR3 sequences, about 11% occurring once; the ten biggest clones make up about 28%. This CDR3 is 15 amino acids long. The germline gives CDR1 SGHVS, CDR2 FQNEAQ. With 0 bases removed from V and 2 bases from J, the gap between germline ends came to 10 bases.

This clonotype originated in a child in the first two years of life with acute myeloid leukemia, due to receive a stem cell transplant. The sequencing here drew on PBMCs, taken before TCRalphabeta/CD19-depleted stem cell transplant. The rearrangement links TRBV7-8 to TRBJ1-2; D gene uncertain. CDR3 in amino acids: CASSLAYIPNYGYTF. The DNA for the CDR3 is TGTGCCAGCAGCTTAGCCTACATACCCAACTATGGCTACACCTTC.